This T cell receptor (beta chain) emerged from a study of blood T cell repertoires in COVID-19. Looking at the study overall: Samples of COVID-19 (acute and convalescent) were obtained from the United States, Italy and Spain. The cDNA or gDNA used as material had been derived from T cells, B-cell-depleted T cells, or PBMCs.

The germline CDR1 and CDR2 sequences are LGHNA and YSLEER. V lost 1 base and J lost 2; bases outside the gene matches: 6. This CDR3 region has 17 residues. The repertoire was sequenced with immunoSEQ multiplex PCR; TCRdb's copy has only in-frame clones and lacks some. Altogether about 43,000 clones are present, approximately 88% being singletons, with the ten largest covering 15%. The material sequenced was peripheral blood. The genes are TRBV4-3 and TRBJ2-3, with 10 bases lining up with TRBD2. The sequence was collected from a man in his sixties with active COVID-19. The CDR3 is CASSQGLAGGITDTQYF. As DNA, the CDR3 is TGCGCCAGCAGCCAAGGATTAGCGGGGGGTATCACAGATACGCAGTATTTT.